In its sample, the clone carrying this TCR beta chain was seen a few times. What it binds is not known. These data belong to a study of response to subunit inactivated influenza vaccine. Study observations and caveats: Authors suggested that a seasonal influenza vaccination recruits few new T cells each time.

MiXCR was run by TCRdb on the RT-PCR reads, yielding one entry per CDR3 protein. Among hundreds of thousands of distinct CDR3 sequences listed, about 7.6% were seen once. Germline V gene data show CDR1 as DFQATT and CDR2 as SNEGSKA (reference sequence). The CDR3 covers 15 residues. V lost 1 base and J lost 0; bases outside the gene matches: 3. The source of this sequence is a man aged 50-75 years who received an inactivated influenza vaccine. The chain uses TRBV20-1 and TRBJ2-4; 7 bases map to TRBD1. This material consisted of PBMCs from blood, taken 23 to 25 months after vaccination. The CDR3 spells CSARGDRLAKNIQYF. The CDR3 DNA reads as TGCAGTGCTAGAGGGGACAGATTAGCCAAAAACATTCAGTACTTC.